This T cell receptor beta chain appears in the sequencing data of a study of T cells in Graves' hyperthyroidism and ophthalmopathy. Template material for amplifying TCR beta CDR3 regions consisted of RNA transcripts. When the TCR CDR3 underwent first-round RT-PCR, the HTBI primer set was used. TCRdb analysed the multiplex PCR reads with MiXCR anew, one entry per CDR3 protein. The table shows 540,000 or so distinct CDR3 sequences, with about 45% occurring only once. Germline CDR1 and CDR2: SGHRS and YFSETQ. The CDR3 loop spans 17 amino acids. V shed 4 bases and J shed 0 bases, with 19 bases lying between them.

The chain uses TRBV5-1 and TRBJ1-1, with D tentatively TRBD1 (5 bases). The source is an adult woman with Graves' disease, either hyperthyroidism or ophthalmopathy (not recorded which). Sequenced sample: peripheral blood or thyroid tissue (not recorded which). The CDR3 sequence: CASSPGPPGYMNTEAFF. DNA of the CDR3: TGCGCCAGCAGCCCAGGGCCACCCGGGTATATGAACACTGAAGCTTTCTTT.